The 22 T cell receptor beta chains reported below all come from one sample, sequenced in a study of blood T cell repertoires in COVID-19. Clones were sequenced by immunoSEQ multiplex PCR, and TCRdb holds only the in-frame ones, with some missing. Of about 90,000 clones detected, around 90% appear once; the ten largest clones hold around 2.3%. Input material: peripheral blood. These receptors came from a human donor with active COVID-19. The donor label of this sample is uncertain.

CDR3 in DNA: TGTGCCAGCAGTAACTTAGGGACAGGACATTCACCCCTCCACTTT. This gives the protein CASSNLGTGHSPLHF. This sequence joins TRBV25-1 and TRBJ1-6; 8 nucleotides agree with TRBD1. V lost 5 bases, J lost 8 bases, and 8 bases stayed unmatched. The CDR3 runs 15 residues. Germline V lookup: CDR1 MGHDK, CDR2 SYGVNS.

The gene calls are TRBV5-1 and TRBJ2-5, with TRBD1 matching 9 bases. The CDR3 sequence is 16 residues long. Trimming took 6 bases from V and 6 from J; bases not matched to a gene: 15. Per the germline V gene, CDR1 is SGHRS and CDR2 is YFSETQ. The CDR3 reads CASTSLLTGGSKTQYF. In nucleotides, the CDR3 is TGCGCCAGCACGAGCTTACTAACAGGGGGCTCGAAGACCCAGTACTTC.

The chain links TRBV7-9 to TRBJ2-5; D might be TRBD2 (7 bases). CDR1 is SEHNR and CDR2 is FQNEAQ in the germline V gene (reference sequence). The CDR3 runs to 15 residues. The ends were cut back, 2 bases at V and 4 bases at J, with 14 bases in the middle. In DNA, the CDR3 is TGTGCCAGCAGCTTACTCGGGGGGCGGCGAGAGACCCAGTACTTC. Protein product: CASSLLGGRRETQYF.

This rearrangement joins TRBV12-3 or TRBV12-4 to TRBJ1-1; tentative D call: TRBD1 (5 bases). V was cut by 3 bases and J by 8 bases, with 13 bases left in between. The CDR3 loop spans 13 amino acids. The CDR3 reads CASSFGGAGEAFF. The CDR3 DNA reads TGTGCCAGCAGTTTTGGGGGAGCGGGGGAAGCTTTCTTT.

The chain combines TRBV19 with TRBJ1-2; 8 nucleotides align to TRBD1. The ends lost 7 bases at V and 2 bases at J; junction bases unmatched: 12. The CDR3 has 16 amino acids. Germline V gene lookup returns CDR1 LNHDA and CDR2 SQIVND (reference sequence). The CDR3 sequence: CASTQLNRDRNYGYTF. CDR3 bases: TGTGCCAGTACCCAACTTAACCGGGACAGGAACTATGGCTACACCTTC.

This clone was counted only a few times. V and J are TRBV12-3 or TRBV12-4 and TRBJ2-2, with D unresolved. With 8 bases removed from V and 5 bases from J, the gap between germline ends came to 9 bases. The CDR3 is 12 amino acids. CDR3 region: CASPVSTGELFF. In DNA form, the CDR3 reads TGTGCCAGCCCAGTCTCGACCGGGGAGCTGTTTTTT.

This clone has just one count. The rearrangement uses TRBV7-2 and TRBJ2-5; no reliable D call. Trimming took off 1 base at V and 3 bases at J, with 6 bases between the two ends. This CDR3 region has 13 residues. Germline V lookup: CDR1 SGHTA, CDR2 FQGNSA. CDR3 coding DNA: TGTGCCAGCAGCTTAGGCGCCGAAGAGACCCAGTACTTC. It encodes CASSLGAEETQYF.

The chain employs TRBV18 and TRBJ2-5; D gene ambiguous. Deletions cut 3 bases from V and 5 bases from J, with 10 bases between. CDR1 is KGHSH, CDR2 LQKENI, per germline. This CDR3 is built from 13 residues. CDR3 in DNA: TGTGCCAGCTCACCCGATCACAGCGAGACCCAGTACTTC. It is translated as CASSPDHSETQYF.

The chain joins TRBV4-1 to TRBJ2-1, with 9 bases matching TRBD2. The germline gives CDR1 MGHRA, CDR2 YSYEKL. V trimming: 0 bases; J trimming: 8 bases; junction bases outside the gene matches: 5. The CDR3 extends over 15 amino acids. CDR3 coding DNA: TGCGCCAGCAGCCAAGAACAGCGGGGGGCCGATGAGCAGTTCTTC. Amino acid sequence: CASSQEQRGADEQFF.

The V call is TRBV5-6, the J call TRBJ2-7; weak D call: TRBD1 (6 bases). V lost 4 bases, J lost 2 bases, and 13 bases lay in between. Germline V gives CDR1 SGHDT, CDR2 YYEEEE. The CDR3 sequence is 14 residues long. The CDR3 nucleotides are TGTGCCAGCAGCCTACCATACAGGGCCTACGAGCAGTACTTC. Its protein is CASSLPYRAYEQYF.

In nucleotides, the CDR3 is TGTGCCAGCAGTGAATGGGGGGTAGAAAAACTGTTTTTT. This translates into CASSEWGVEKLFF. The chain links TRBV25-1 to TRBJ1-4; perhaps TRBD1 as D (5 bases). In germline, CDR1 is MGHDK, CDR2 SYGVNS. Trimming took off 1 base at V and 8 bases at J, with 8 bases between the two ends. This CDR3 contains 13 residues.

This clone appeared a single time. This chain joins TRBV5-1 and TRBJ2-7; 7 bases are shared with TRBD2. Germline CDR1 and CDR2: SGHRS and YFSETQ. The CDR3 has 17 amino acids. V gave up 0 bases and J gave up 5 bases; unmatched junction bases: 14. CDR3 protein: CASSLVWGGQGRNEQYF. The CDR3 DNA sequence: TGCGCCAGCAGCTTGGTGTGGGGGGGTCAAGGGAGGAACGAGCAGTACTTC.

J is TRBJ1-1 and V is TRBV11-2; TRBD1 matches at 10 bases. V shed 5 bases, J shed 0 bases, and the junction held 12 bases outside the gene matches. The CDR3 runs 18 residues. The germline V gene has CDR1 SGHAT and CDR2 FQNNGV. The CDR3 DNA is TGTGCCAGCAGCCACTTCCGGGACAGGGGACCGATGAACACTGAAGCTTTCTTT. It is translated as CASSHFRDRGPMNTEAFF.

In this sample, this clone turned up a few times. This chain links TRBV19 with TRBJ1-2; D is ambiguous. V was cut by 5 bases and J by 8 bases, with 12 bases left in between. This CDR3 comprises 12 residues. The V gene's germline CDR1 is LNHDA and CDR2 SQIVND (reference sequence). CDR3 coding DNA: TGTGCCAGTAGTCCCTCTATACAGGGCTACACCTTC. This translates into CASSPSIQGYTF.

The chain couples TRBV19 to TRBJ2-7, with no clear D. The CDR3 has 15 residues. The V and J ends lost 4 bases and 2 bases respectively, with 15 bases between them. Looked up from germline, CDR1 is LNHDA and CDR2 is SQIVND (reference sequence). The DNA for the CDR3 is TGTGCCAGTAGTAAGTGGTTGACCAGGACCTACGAGCAGTACTTC. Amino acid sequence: CASSKWLTRTYEQYF. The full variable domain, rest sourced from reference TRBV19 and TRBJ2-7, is DGGITQSPKYLFRKEGQNVTLSCEQNLNHDAMYWYRQDPGQGLRLIYYSQIVNDFQKGDIAEGYSVSREKKESFPLTVTSAQKNPTAFYLCASSKWLTRTYEQYFGPGTRLTVT.

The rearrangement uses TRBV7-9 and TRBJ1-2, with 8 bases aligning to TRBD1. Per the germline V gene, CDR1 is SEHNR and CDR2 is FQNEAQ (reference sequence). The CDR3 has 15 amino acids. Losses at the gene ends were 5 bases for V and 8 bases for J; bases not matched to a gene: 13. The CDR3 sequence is CASSPRQGAQGGYTF. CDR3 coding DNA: TGTGCCAGCAGCCCCCGCCAGGGGGCGCAGGGCGGCTACACCTTC. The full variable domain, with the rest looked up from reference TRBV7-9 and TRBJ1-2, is DTGVSQNPRHKITKRGQNVTFRCDPISEHNRLYWYRQTLGQGPEFLTYFQNEAQLEKSRLLSDRFSAERPKGSFSTLEIQRTEQGDSAMYLCASSPRQGAQGGYTFGSGTRLTVV.

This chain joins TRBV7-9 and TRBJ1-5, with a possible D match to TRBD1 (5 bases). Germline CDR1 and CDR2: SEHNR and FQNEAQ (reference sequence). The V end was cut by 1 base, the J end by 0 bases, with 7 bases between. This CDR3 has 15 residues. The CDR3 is CASSLGGHSNQPQHF. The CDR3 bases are TGTGCCAGCAGCTTAGGCGGACATAGCAATCAGCCCCAGCATTTT.

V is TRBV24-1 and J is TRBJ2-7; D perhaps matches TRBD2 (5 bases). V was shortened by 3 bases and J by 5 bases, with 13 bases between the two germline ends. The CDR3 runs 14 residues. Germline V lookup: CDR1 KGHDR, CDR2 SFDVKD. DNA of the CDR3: TGTGCCACCAGTGATAATAGGGAGCCGAACGAGCAGTACTTC. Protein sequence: CATSDNREPNEQYF.

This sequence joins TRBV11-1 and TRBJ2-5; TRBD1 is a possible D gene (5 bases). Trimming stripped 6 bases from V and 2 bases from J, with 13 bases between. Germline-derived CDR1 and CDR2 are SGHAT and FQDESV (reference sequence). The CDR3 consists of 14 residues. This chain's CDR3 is CASRFGAGQETQYF. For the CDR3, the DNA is TGTGCCAGCAGGTTTGGGGCAGGGCAAGAGACCCAGTACTTC.

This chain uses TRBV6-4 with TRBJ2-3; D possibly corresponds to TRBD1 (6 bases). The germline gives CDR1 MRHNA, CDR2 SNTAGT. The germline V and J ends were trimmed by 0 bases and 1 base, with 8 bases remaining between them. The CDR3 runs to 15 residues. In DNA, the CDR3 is TGTGCCAGCAGTGACTCTGAGGGGGGCACAGATACGCAGTATTTT. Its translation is CASSDSEGGTDTQYF.

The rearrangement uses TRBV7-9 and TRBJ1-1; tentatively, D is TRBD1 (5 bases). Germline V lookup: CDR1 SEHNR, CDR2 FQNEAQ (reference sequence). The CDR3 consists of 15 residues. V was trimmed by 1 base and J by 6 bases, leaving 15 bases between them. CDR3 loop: CASSLGGGGSPEAFF. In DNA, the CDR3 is TGTGCCAGCAGCTTAGGGGGCGGCGGTTCCCCTGAAGCTTTCTTT.

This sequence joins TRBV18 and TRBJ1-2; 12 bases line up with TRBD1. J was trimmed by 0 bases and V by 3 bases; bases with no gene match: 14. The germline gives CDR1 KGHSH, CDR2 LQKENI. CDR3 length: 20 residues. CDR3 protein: CASSPLPGTGGNMANYGYTF. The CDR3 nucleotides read TGTGCCAGCTCACCCCTACCCGGGACAGGGGGCAATATGGCTAACTATGGCTACACCTTC.